Below are 8 T cell receptor beta chains sequenced from a single sample in a study of T cells in Graves' hyperthyroidism and ophthalmopathy. Amplification of TCR beta CDR3 regions used RNA as the template. The HTBI primer set was used in a first-round RT-PCR of the TCR CDR3. TCRdb recomputed calls from the multiplex PCR reads with MiXCR, one row per CDR3 protein. This sample has 400,000 to 500,000 distinct CDR3 sequences, with 13% to 15% found just once. Sequencing was done on a sample of blood. These receptors were taken from a woman aged 18-29 years with Graves' hyperthyroidism.

This clonotype was seen repeatedly, ten times or more. This sequence joins TRBV20-1 and TRBJ2-5; TRBD2 matches at 10 bases. Germline CDR1 and CDR2: DFQATT and SNEGSKA (reference sequence). Germline trimming cut 3 bases from V and 3 bases from J; bases unmatched to any gene: 7. The CDR3 contains 15 residues. The CDR3 reads CSARDRLAGEETQYF. In nucleotides, the CDR3 is TGCAGTGCTAGGGATCGGCTAGCGGGAGAAGAGACCCAGTACTTC.

The genes are TRBV6-6 and TRBJ2-1, with 10 bases aligning to TRBD2. This CDR3 contains 17 residues. The germline CDR1 and CDR2 sequences are MNHNY and SVGAGI (reference sequence). The V and J ends lost 2 bases and 5 bases, in that order; junction bases with no gene match: 9. DNA of the CDR3: TGTGCCAGCAGTTACGGTTTCCGGACTAGCGGAAACAATGAGCAGTTCTTC. Translation: CASSYGFRTSGNNEQFF.

This clonotype was seen many times. CDR3 coding DNA: TGTGCCAGCAGCTTATACCTCTCCTACGAGCAGTACTTC. Its translation: CASSLYLSYEQYF. The gene calls are TRBV7-3 and TRBJ2-7; D gene uncertain. The CDR3 runs to 13 residues. The V end lost 2 bases, the J end lost 0 bases, and 5 bases lay between the germline ends. CDR1 SGHTA and CDR2 FQGTGA come from the germline V gene.

The table lists this clonotype with many counts. This rearrangement joins TRBV27 to TRBJ1-1; no definite D call. The ends were cut back, 5 bases at V and 4 bases at J, with 11 bases in the middle. Germline CDR1 MNHEY, CDR2 SMNVEV (reference sequence). This CDR3 has 13 residues. The CDR3 DNA follows: TGTGCCAGCAGTAGAGTTCCGTTCACTGAAGCTTTCTTT. Protein sequence: CASSRVPFTEAFF.

This clonotype was counted many times. The chain links TRBV30 to TRBJ1-1; D unclear. This CDR3 comprises 12 residues. Germline V CDR1 and CDR2: GTSNPN, SVGIG (reference sequence). Trimming pared 4 bases from V and 2 bases from J, leaving 8 bases between. This chain's CDR3 is CAWIGENTEAFF. The CDR3 DNA reads as TGTGCCTGGATCGGGGAAAACACTGAAGCTTTCTTT.

This clonotype was observed at least ten times. The chain uses TRBV6-1 and TRBJ1-4; TRBD1 agrees at 8 bases. Trimming cost V 6 bases and J 5 bases; bases outside gene matches: 5. The CDR3 covers 14 residues. The germline CDR1 and CDR2 sequences are MNHNS and SASEGT. The CDR3 bases are TGTGCCAGCAGATTGGGACAGGTCAATGAAAAACTGTTTTTT. Its translation: CASRLGQVNEKLFF.

This clonotype was counted at least ten times. The genes are TRBV2 and TRBJ1-3, with TRBD1 identical over 10 bases. Germline-derived CDR1 and CDR2 are SNHLY and FYNNEI. V lost 4 bases and J lost 4; bases outside the gene matches: 7. The CDR3 spans 16 residues. The CDR3 protein is CASSAQGQGWGNTIYF. For the CDR3, the DNA is TGTGCCAGCAGTGCACAGGGACAGGGGTGGGGAAACACCATATATTTT.

The sample holds many counts of this clonotype. The V and J genes are TRBV7-2 and TRBJ2-7; 9 bases line up with TRBD2. With 5 bases clipped from V and 0 bases from J, the junction kept 8 bases outside the gene matches. This CDR3 has 16 residues. From germline, CDR1 is SGHTA and CDR2 FQGNSA. Written as DNA, the CDR3 is TGTGCCAGCAGCCGAAGACTAGCGGAGTCCTCCTACGAGCAGTACTTC. This sequence encodes CASSRRLAESSYEQYF.